A selection of T cell receptor beta chains follows, all from one sample in a study of T cells expressing NK-cell markers. TCRdb derives one entry per CDR3 protein from the 5' RACE reads, leaving out DNA. The sample holds a few hundred thousand distinct CDR3 sequences. The material sequenced was blood T cells: a sorted CD56 or NKG2C T cell subset, CD4+ or CD8+ T cells, or bulk PBMC T cells (not recorded which). The receptor set was obtained from a man aged 18 to 69 in good health. CDR3s include the opening cysteine and the closing phenylalanine or tryptophan.

TRBJ2-2 | TRBV7-9 | CASSSALAGGTGELFF
TRBJ2-5 | TRBV7-2 | CASSFRAGETQYF
TRBJ2-1 | TRBV20-1 | CSASPNSWTGTFNEQFF
TRBJ2-7 | TRBV3-1 | CASSQTHSGGAVDEQYF
TRBJ2-2 | TRBV18 | CASSPPSRGRRRVNTGELFF
TRBJ2-5 | TRBV11-2 | CASSRGGAQVGTQYF
TRBJ2-7 | TRBV28 | CASTPTPAEWQYF
TRBJ2-1 | TRBV3-1 | CASSHQDYPGGNEQFF
TRBJ2-3 | TRBV20-1 | CSARGSADPLLPYF
TRBJ2-7 | TRBV3-1 | CASSQPGLAGQSSYEQYF
TRBJ2-7 | TRBV7-8 | CASSYQTGSSYEQYF
TRBJ2-3 | TRBV19 | CASSQLAGGPDTQYF
TRBJ2-6 | TRBV7-3 | CASSPLGPSSGANVLTF
TRBJ2-2 | TRBV6-2/TRBV6-3 | CASSLRQGGNTGELFF
TRBJ2-3 | TRBV7-8 | CASSSGPSDTQYF
TRBJ2-1 | TRBV11-2 | CASSPIRGYNEQFF
TRBJ2-2 | TRBV4-2 | CASSTRGTPLGTGELFF
TRBJ2-3 | TRBV28 | CASSLKRGRDTQYF
TRBJ1-6 | TRBV7-9 | CASSLELSREWSPLHF
TRBJ2-4 | TRBV20-1 | CSARGVRGPLAKNIQYF
TRBJ1-6 | TRBV10-3 | CAIRDSSYNSPLHF
TRBJ1-5 | TRBV19 | CASRGGTGSLAPNQPQHF
TRBJ2-5 | TRBV12-3/TRBV12-4 | CASRRGARGETQYF
TRBJ2-1 | TRBV5-1 | CASSTPLMTSGGTNYNEQFF
TRBJ1-1 | TRBV4-2 | CASSQEGGAAFF
TRBJ2-3 | TRBV27 | CASSSGGNTDTQYF
TRBJ1-2 | TRBV7-9 | CASSLGQGAGYGYTF